Listed below are T cell receptor beta chains from one sample, sequenced in a study of blood T cell repertoires in COVID-19. Assay: immunoSEQ multiplex PCR; the TCRdb copy retains only in-frame clones and omits some. This table holds fewer than 250,000 clones, around 87% found once. The sequenced material came from peripheral blood. These receptor sequences come from a man aged 55 to 70 with acute or convalescent COVID-19. Both conserved end residues are trimmed from each CDR3.

V gene: TRBV19; J gene: TRBJ1-1; CDR3 protein: ASSVGTFRKNTEAF
V gene: TRBV7-9; J gene: TRBJ2-3; CDR3 protein: ASSLASGSGGVTQY
V gene: TRBV4-1; J gene: TRBJ2-7; CDR3 protein: ASSQGTSGVSYEQY
V gene: TRBV4-2; J gene: TRBJ1-1; CDR3 protein: ASSQDYQGRTEAF
V gene: TRBV6-1; J gene: TRBJ2-7; CDR3 protein: ASSEDRTSGGLSSAYEQY
V gene: TRBV28; J gene: TRBJ2-3; CDR3 protein: ASSSPGSRGNTDTQY
V gene: TRBV2; J gene: TRBJ1-2; CDR3 protein: ASSSGTGTYGYT
V gene: TRBV4-3; J gene: TRBJ2-1; CDR3 protein: ASSQSISVSSYNEQF
V gene: TRBV19; J gene: TRBJ2-3; CDR3 protein: ASSIDLRGPSGDTQY
V gene: TRBV7-2; J gene: TRBJ1-3; CDR3 protein: ASSLGGGLTGNTIY
V gene: TRBV6-5; J gene: TRBJ1-1; CDR3 protein: ASTRDRVNTEAF
V gene: TRBV6-5; J gene: TRBJ1-2; CDR3 protein: ASTPGGNNYGYT
V gene: TRBV5-1; J gene: TRBJ1-1; CDR3 protein: ASSPGQGATTNTEAF
V gene: TRBV3-1/TRBV3-2; J gene: TRBJ1-6; CDR3 protein: ASSQDDRSRYNSPLH
V gene: TRBV5-3; J gene: TRBJ1-1; CDR3 protein: ARSWNRGLDGMNTEAF
V gene: TRBV6-2/TRBV6-3; J gene: TRBJ2-2; CDR3 protein: ASSYGTGWGPNTGELF
V gene: TRBV19; J gene: TRBJ2-4; CDR3 protein: ASGQGGVGIQY
V gene: TRBV3-1/TRBV3-2; J gene: TRBJ1-2; CDR3 protein: ASSQADSRFNYGYT
V gene: TRBV6-4; J gene: TRBJ2-1; CDR3 protein: ASSPSGSGGIYNEQF
V gene: TRBV9; J gene: TRBJ2-7; CDR3 protein: ASSVSGLADSYEQY
V gene: TRBV24-1; J gene: TRBJ1-2; CDR3 protein: ATSDFRRDRGFYGYT
V gene: TRBV6-5; J gene: TRBJ1-4; CDR3 protein: ASGPATNEKLF
V gene: TRBV6-1; J gene: TRBJ1-2; CDR3 protein: ASSEALRVGDGYT
V gene: TRBV18; J gene: TRBJ1-1; CDR3 protein: ASSPRSGTMNTEAF
V gene: TRBV7-2; J gene: TRBJ1-5; CDR3 protein: ASSRGQGSNQPQH
V gene: TRBV10-3; J gene: TRBJ1-2; CDR3 protein: AISEQGGYT
V gene: TRBV9; J gene: TRBJ2-7; CDR3 protein: ASSAAGTGLNEQY
V gene: TRBV27; J gene: TRBJ2-7; CDR3 protein: ASSLQGEEQY
V gene: TRBV3-1/TRBV3-2; J gene: TRBJ2-1; CDR3 protein: ASSQAGRNRINEQF
V gene: TRBV5-5; J gene: TRBJ1-5; CDR3 protein: ASTRGGPLGNQPQH
V gene: TRBV4-2; J gene: TRBJ1-2; CDR3 protein: ASSQELDIYGYT
V gene: TRBV19; J gene: TRBJ1-5; CDR3 protein: ASSTDRTGQGTNQPQH